This is a list of T cell receptor beta chains from one sample in a study of shared clonotypes between healthy human individuals. The data were produced by immunoSEQ multiplex PCR, yet TCRdb's version contains in-frame clones alone and is incomplete. Of around 2,000,000 clones in the sample, roughly 94% are singletons; the top ten hold about 1.1%. The sample was naive CD8+ T cells sorted from blood. Receptors originate from a man aged 18 to 30 in good health. The CDR3 runs from the conserved cysteine through the conserved F or W. The order of the fields is D gene, J gene, CDR3 length, clone size, V gene, CDR3 protein, CDR3 DNA. A D gene is named only where the DNA matches it firmly. Where a row states a size, it is once, few, many or the class of an expanded clone; other rows omit it.

D: NA; J: TRBJ1-4; length: 15; size: NA; V: TRBV9; CDR3: CASSVDGGAPEKLFF; DNA: TGTGCCAGCAGCGTAGACGGCGGGGCGCCCGAAAAACTGTTTTTT
D: NA; J: TRBJ1-5; length: 16; size: NA; V: TRBV11-2; CDR3: CASSSFVQGKDQPQHF; DNA: TGTGCCAGCAGCTCGTTCGTCCAGGGGAAGGATCAGCCCCAGCATTTT
D: NA; J: TRBJ2-1; length: 13; size: NA; V: TRBV6-5; CDR3: CASGWGGADEQFF; DNA: TGTGCCAGCGGATGGGGCGGGGCGGATGAGCAGTTCTTC
D: TRBD1; J: TRBJ2-5; length: 15; size: NA; V: TRBV7-9; CDR3: CASSSRQGIHETQYF; DNA: TGTGCCAGCAGCTCCCGACAGGGCATACATGAGACCCAGTACTTC
D: NA; J: TRBJ2-1; length: 16; size: NA; V: TRBV9; CDR3: CASSVWAMSSYNEQFF; DNA: TGTGCCAGCAGCGTATGGGCGATGAGCTCCTACAATGAGCAGTTCTTC
D: NA; J: TRBJ2-7; length: 14; size: NA; V: TRBV19; CDR3: CASSIDGGPYEQYF; DNA: TGTGCCAGTAGTATCGACGGGGGGCCCTACGAGCAGTACTTC
D: TRBD2; J: TRBJ2-7; length: 14; size: NA; V: TRBV27; CDR3: CASTPWGGAYEQYF; DNA: TGTGCCAGCACCCCATGGGGAGGGGCGTACGAGCAGTACTTC
D: TRBD1; J: TRBJ1-3; length: 15; size: NA; V: TRBV29-1; CDR3: CSVSPTGEAGNTIYF; DNA: TGCAGCGTCTCTCCGACAGGGGAGGCTGGAAACACCATATATTTT
D: NA; J: TRBJ2-7; length: 11; size: NA; V: TRBV6-6; CDR3: CASSAGYEQYF; DNA: TGTGCCAGCAGTGCCGGCTACGAGCAGTACTTC
D: NA; J: TRBJ1-1; length: 15; size: NA; V: TRBV7-3; CDR3: CASSLTGGGNTEAFF; DNA: TGTGCCAGCAGCTTAACTGGGGGAGGGAACACTGAAGCTTTCTTT
D: TRBD2; J: TRBJ2-3; length: 16; size: NA; V: TRBV13; CDR3: CASSLRLAGGTDTQYF; DNA: TGTGCCAGCAGCTTAAGACTAGCGGGGGGCACAGATACGCAGTATTTT
D: TRBD1; J: TRBJ1-2; length: 17; size: NA; V: TRBV7-9; CDR3: CASSLVGTGAIFYGYTF; DNA: TGTGCCAGCAGCTTAGTGGGGACAGGGGCGATTTTCTATGGCTACACCTTC
D: NA; J: TRBJ2-4; length: 14; size: NA; V: TRBV5-1; CDR3: CASSRRDAKNIQYF; DNA: TGCGCCAGCAGCCGTAGGGATGCCAAAAACATTCAGTACTTC
D: NA; J: TRBJ2-1; length: 15; size: NA; V: TRBV9; CDR3: CASSAGSISYNEQFF; DNA: TGTGCCAGCAGCGCCGGATCGATCTCCTACAATGAGCAGTTCTTC
D: TRBD2; J: TRBJ2-7; length: 14; size: NA; V: TRBV6-9; CDR3: CASSFLAGGYEQYF; DNA: TGTGCCAGCAGTTTCCTAGCGGGGGGCTACGAGCAGTACTTC
D: NA; J: TRBJ2-7; length: 13; size: NA; V: TRBV5-1; CDR3: CASSLGGSLEQYF; DNA: TGCGCCAGCAGCTTGGGTGGTAGCCTCGAGCAGTACTTC
D: TRBD1; J: TRBJ1-1; length: 13; size: NA; V: TRBV19; CDR3: CATRGGSHTEAFF; DNA: TGTGCCACGAGAGGGGGCTCACACACTGAAGCTTTCTTT
D: TRBD2; J: TRBJ2-1; length: 15; size: NA; V: TRBV6-5; CDR3: CASSFLAETYNEQFF; DNA: TGTGCCAGCAGTTTTCTAGCGGAGACCTACAATGAGCAGTTCTTC
D: NA; J: TRBJ2-3; length: 15; size: NA; V: TRBV9; CDR3: CASTPSGQGTDTQYF; DNA: TGTGCCAGCACCCCCTCGGGGCAGGGCACAGATACGCAGTATTTT
D: TRBD1; J: TRBJ2-7; length: 14; size: NA; V: TRBV27; CDR3: CASSLGQGVYEQYF; DNA: TGTGCCAGCAGTTTAGGTCAGGGGGTCTACGAGCAGTACTTC
D: TRBD1; J: TRBJ1-5; length: 18; size: once; V: TRBV4-3; CDR3: CASSQDPGTGERSQPQHF; DNA: TGCGCCAGCAGCCAAGATCCGGGGACAGGGGAACGGAGTCAGCCCCAGCATTTT
D: NA; J: TRBJ2-5; length: 13; size: once; V: TRBV11-3; CDR3: CASSLDGEETQYF; DNA: TGTGCCAGCAGCTTAGACGGAGAAGAGACCCAGTACTTC
D: NA; J: TRBJ1-5; length: 13; size: NA; V: TRBV12-5; CDR3: CASGWDGDQPQHF; DNA: TGTGCTAGTGGCTGGGACGGCGATCAGCCCCAGCATTTT
D: NA; J: TRBJ2-7; length: 14; size: NA; V: TRBV5-6; CDR3: CASSLGFGAYEQYF; DNA: TGTGCCAGCAGCTTGGGGTTCGGCGCCTACGAGCAGTACTTC
D: TRBD1; J: TRBJ2-1; length: 16; size: NA; V: TRBV11-2; CDR3: CASSALQMGQHNEQFF; DNA: TGTGCCAGCAGCGCGCTCCAGATGGGACAGCACAATGAGCAGTTCTTC
D: TRBD2; J: TRBJ2-7; length: 14; size: NA; V: TRBV4-1; CDR3: CASSRTSGMYEQYF; DNA: TGCGCCAGCAGCCGGACTAGCGGGATGTACGAGCAGTACTTC
D: NA; J: TRBJ1-1; length: 14; size: NA; V: TRBV27; CDR3: CASSRNWGVTEAFF; DNA: TGTGCCAGCAGCAGAAATTGGGGGGTCACTGAAGCTTTCTTT
D: NA; J: TRBJ1-2; length: 11; size: NA; V: TRBV9; CDR3: CASSALYGYTF; DNA: TGTGCCAGCAGCGCCCTTTATGGCTACACCTTC
D: NA; J: TRBJ2-5; length: 14; size: NA; V: TRBV7-6; CDR3: CASSLDGAEETQYF; DNA: TGTGCCAGCAGCTTAGATGGCGCGGAAGAGACCCAGTACTTC
D: NA; J: TRBJ2-2; length: 14; size: once; V: TRBV28; CDR3: CASSLIPGTGELFF; DNA: TGTGCCAGCAGTTTAATCCCGGGAACCGGGGAGCTGTTTTTT
D: NA; J: TRBJ1-2; length: 14; size: NA; V: TRBV2; CDR3: CASSDMRGNYGYTF; DNA: TGTGCCAGCAGTGACATGAGGGGGAACTATGGCTACACCTTC
D: TRBD2; J: TRBJ2-1; length: 17; size: once; V: TRBV28; CDR3: CASSYRTSGGAWDEQFF; DNA: TGTGCCAGCAGCTACAGGACTAGCGGGGGGGCCTGGGATGAGCAGTTCTTC
D: NA; J: TRBJ2-1; length: 14; size: once; V: TRBV9; CDR3: CASSVEGSYNEQFF; DNA: TGTGCCAGCAGCGTAGAGGGCAGTTACAATGAGCAGTTCTTC
D: NA; J: TRBJ1-3; length: 16; size: NA; V: TRBV11-2; CDR3: CASSSSTGGRGNTIYF; DNA: TGTGCCAGCAGCTCGTCCACGGGAGGGCGCGGAAACACCATATATTTT
D: NA; J: TRBJ2-2; length: 14; size: NA; V: TRBV7-9; CDR3: CASSLVDLTGELFF; DNA: TGTGCCAGCAGCTTGGTCGACCTTACCGGGGAGCTGTTTTTT
D: NA; J: TRBJ1-3; length: 15; size: NA; V: TRBV6-1; CDR3: CASSEGTASGNTIYF; DNA: TGTGCCAGCAGTGAAGGCACAGCCTCTGGAAACACCATATATTTT
D: NA; J: TRBJ1-4; length: 16; size: NA; V: TRBV9; CDR3: CASSVVVQGTNEKLFF; DNA: TGTGCCAGCAGCGTAGTAGTACAGGGAACTAATGAAAAACTGTTTTTT
D: NA; J: TRBJ2-5; length: 14; size: NA; V: TRBV5-6; CDR3: CASSLGQVMETQYF; DNA: TGTGCCAGCAGCTTGGGACAGGTGATGGAGACCCAGTACTTC
D: TRBD2; J: TRBJ2-7; length: 16; size: NA; V: TRBV28; CDR3: CASSLDHSGATYEQYF; DNA: TGTGCCAGCAGTTTAGACCATAGCGGGGCAACCTACGAGCAGTACTTC
D: NA; J: TRBJ2-3; length: 16; size: NA; V: TRBV27; CDR3: CASSLLQSRSTDTQYF; DNA: TGTGCCAGCAGTTTATTGCAGTCAAGGAGCACAGATACGCAGTATTTT
D: NA; J: TRBJ1-6; length: 14; size: NA; V: TRBV5-8; CDR3: CASSPLVGGSPLHF; DNA: TGTGCCAGCAGCCCCCTAGTAGGGGGTTCACCCCTCCACTTT
D: NA; J: TRBJ1-1; length: 14; size: NA; V: TRBV5-1; CDR3: CASSAGTMDTEAFF; DNA: TGCGCCAGCAGCGCCGGGACAATGGACACTGAAGCTTTCTTT
D: NA; J: TRBJ1-2; length: 11; size: NA; V: TRBV29-1; CDR3: CSVEEERGYTF; DNA: TGCAGCGTTGAGGAGGAGCGCGGCTACACCTTC
D: TRBD2; J: TRBJ2-3; length: 15; size: NA; V: TRBV11-2; CDR3: CASSLEAGNWDTQYF; DNA: TGTGCCAGCAGCTTAGAAGCGGGGAATTGGGATACGCAGTATTTT
D: TRBD1; J: TRBJ2-6; length: 16; size: NA; V: TRBV15; CDR3: CATSKTGGHWANVLTF; DNA: TGTGCCACCAGCAAGACAGGGGGCCACTGGGCCAACGTCCTGACTTTC
D: NA; J: TRBJ2-7; length: 15; size: once; V: TRBV27; CDR3: CASSPFGGSGYEQYF; DNA: TGTGCCAGCAGCCCCTTCGGTGGTAGCGGCTACGAGCAGTACTTC
D: NA; J: TRBJ1-3; length: 16; size: NA; V: TRBV9; CDR3: CASSGGGRNWSNTIYF; DNA: TGTGCCAGCAGCGGTGGCGGTAGGAATTGGAGCAACACCATATATTTT
D: TRBD1; J: TRBJ1-5; length: 18; size: NA; V: TRBV7-3; CDR3: CASTRPGTGLYRNQPQHF; DNA: TGTGCCAGCACCAGACCCGGGACAGGGCTTTATCGCAATCAGCCCCAGCATTTT